The sequence of this T cell receptor beta chain was determined in a study of low-dose radiotherapy and immunotherapy resistance in tumors (dated by TCRdb to between 2021 and 2023). The study in broad terms: Cohort 1 received 0.5 Gy per fraction every 2 weeks, with a prescribed total PTV dose of 6.5 Gy. In Cohort 2, 1 Gy per fraction was delivered every two weeks, for a total of 13 Gy over 26 weeks. Nivolumab and ipilimumab were both given intravenously, with nivolumab at a 240 mg flat dose every two weeks and ipilimumab at 1 mg/kg every six weeks. Randomization of trial participants into treatment groups was not performed. Every two weeks, patients got intravenous cyclophosphamide at 200 mg/m2, given one day ahead of each radiation and immunotherapy administration. Patients took aspirin 300 mg orally once daily for four cycles, starting on cycle 1 day 1. The translational analysis covered eight patients: three from the first dose cohort and the first five from the second dose cohort.

This sample was sequenced with an Illumina HiSeq 2500. First-strand cDNA was synthesized using Superscript III and a set of TRAV- and TRBV-specific primers, so that both TCRalpha and TCRbeta chains were covered. TCRs were amplified for around 20 PCR cycles with Phusion, using a constant-region primer paired with the adapter attached to the V primers. The MessageAmp II aRNA Amplification Kit was used to amplify the isolated mRNA, with in vitro transcription run for around 15 hours at 37 degrees C. The Dynabeads mRNA DIRECT Purification Kit was used to isolate the mRNA for TCR sequencing. Indexed Illumina adapters were added in a second approximately 27-cycle Phusion PCR, and the resulting products were purified with AMPure XP beads. The study's own analysis went as follows. Custom Perl scripts were used to pool TCR sequences that encoded the same protein, to remove out-of-frame sequences, and to calculate the abundance of each clonotype. Any TCR sequence backed by just one read was left out of the analysis. The metrics used to describe the repertoires included Shannon entropy, Gini index, clonality, richness, and the frequency of TCRs shared between repertoires. TCRdb itself trimmed the public reads at Q25 with fastp, ran MiXCR and retained productive beta chains. One record per CDR3 amino acid sequence lists the most common genes and DNA. The V and J calls follow TCRdb's processing rather than the paper's. This sample holds roughly 95,000 distinct CDR3 sequences; 20% to 25% were observed only once. The ten largest make up roughly 12% of the sample.

This clonotype has a count of ten or more. The target of this receptor is not known. No qualities accompany the bases; no much larger clone lies one base away. Taken with the paper, the label for time point translates to: after trial treatment. Interpreted using the paper, the treatment or condition label stands for: LDRT plus nivolumab, ipilimumab, low-dose cyclophosphamide and aspirin (RACIN trial). Donors were enrolled in RACIN, a single-arm phase I dose-escalation trial in which nivolumab, ipilimumab, aspirin, low-dose cyclophosphamide and low-dose radiotherapy were combined. Patients were eligible if they had advanced solid tumors that were TIL-negative. The CDR3 runs 15 amino acids, cysteine and phenylalanine included. Only the CDR3 portion is preserved as DNA: 45 bases, with reading frame beginning at the first base. Taken from the germline V gene, the CDR1 and CDR2 loops are SGDLS and YYNGEE. Relative to germline, V is 3 bases shorter and J is 3 bases shorter, with 14 bases between their ends.

The chain was built from TRBV9 and TRBJ2-3, with a weak D call of TRBD1 (6 bases match). The source is a female donor with ovarian cancer. The source was PBMCs, collected after low-dose radiotherapy plus immunotherapy. The DNA reads as follows: TGTGCCAGCAGCGAGGCCTGGGACACGACAGATACGCAGTATTTT. This encodes CASSEAWDTTDTQYF.